This TCR beta chain was sequenced during a study of blood T cells in healthy people across ages. Study-level points and caveats: Researchers deemed the diversity estimates from one million T cells underestimates. Possibly confounding the expanded clonotype changes was the fact that donor CMV status was unknown.

Germline V CDR1 and CDR2: ENHRY, SYGVKD. V gave up 10 bases and J gave up 4 bases, with 14 bases separating them. The CDR3 spans 13 residues. The authors ran a second PCR of about 6 to 11 cycles using a sample-barcoded 5' primer and a J-beta primer mix. The yield of each sample was at least 3 million CDR3-containing paired-end reads. TCRdb reprocessed the 5' RACE reads via MiXCR and lists one record per CDR3 protein. The table includes about 1.4 million distinct CDR3 sequences, approximately 63% detected once. As regards this clonotype: Its antigen is not identified.

It was about 10 milliliters of peripheral blood that were drawn from each donor. V and J are TRBV10-3 and TRBJ1-5; D might be TRBD1 (6 bases). The TCR originated in a man between 18 and 29 years old in good health. The source material was blood. The CDR3 loop is CATKIQGNQPQHF. The CDR3 DNA sequence: TGTGCCACCAAAATTCAGGGGAATCAGCCCCAGCATTTT.